These 8 T cell receptor beta chains were all obtained from the same sample, sequenced in a study of vaccination and CD4 T cells after COVID-19. The Oncomine TCR Beta short-read assay was applied to DNA of cultured CD4+ T cells. TCRdb used MiXCR to reprocess the PCR reads, holding one entry per CDR3 protein. The data contain about 20,000 distinct CDR3 sequences, around 60% of them singletons. These TCRs are of unknown antigen specificity. Indicated treatment: approximately 10-day PBMC culture with coronavirus spike peptide pools or control peptides (ViraFEST assay). Sequences were derived from CD4+ T cells from blood, cultured in vitro, sampled after SARS-CoV-2 vaccination. These receptors were taken from a human donor who had recovered from COVID-19.

This clonotype was counted only a few times. The chain couples TRBV7-9 to TRBJ1-5, with unresolved D. Per the germline V gene, CDR1 is SEHNR and CDR2 is FQNEAQ (reference sequence). CDR3 length equals 13 residues. V lost 1 base to trimming and J lost 6 bases, with 7 bases between them. The CDR3: CASSLGESQPQHF. DNA for the CDR3: TGTGCCAGCAGCTTAGGTGAGAGTCAGCCCCAGCATTTT.

This clonotype was seen only once. A junction end diverges from the germline sequence, so it may reflect a read error. The CDR3 loop reads CVSRMNWGRDEQYF. CDR3 coding DNA: TGTGTCAGCAGGATGAATTGGGGAAGGGACGAGCAGTACTTC. The chain is built from TRBV27 and TRBJ2-7, with unresolved D. Germline V gene sequence: CDR1 MNHEY, CDR2 SMNVEV (reference sequence). There are 14 residues in the CDR3.

The V call is TRBV6-1, the J call TRBJ1-2, with a tentative D call TRBD1 (6 bases). The CDR3 totals 12 residues. V lost 8 bases and J 3 bases, leaving 10 bases between the germline ends. CDR1 is MNHNS, CDR2 SASEGT, per germline. For the CDR3, the DNA is TGTGCCAGCGGTAAGGGGGACTATGGCTACACCTTC. Its protein is CASGKGDYGYTF.

This chain links TRBV28 with TRBJ1-3; a possible D gene is TRBD1 (6 bases). Germline V gene sequence: CDR1 MDHEN, CDR2 SYDVKM. V lost 6 bases and J 4 bases, leaving 13 bases between the germline ends. This CDR3 has 14 residues. CDR3 residues: CASRAGAVGNTIYF. CDR3 nucleotides: TGTGCCAGCAGGGCAGGGGCAGTGGGAAACACCATATATTTT.

The DNA for the CDR3 is TGTGCCAGCAGTTTGGGACAGGGATATGGCTACACCTTC. Amino acid sequence: CASSLGQGYGYTF. The V gene is TRBV12-3 or TRBV12-4, the J gene TRBJ1-2, with 9 positions matching TRBD1. The CDR3 extends over 13 amino acids. Trimming took 3 bases from V and 5 from J; bases not matched to a gene: 1.

This chain links TRBV7-8 with TRBJ1-5, with 7 bases aligning to TRBD1. CDR1 SGHVS and CDR2 FQNEAQ come from the germline V gene. CDR3 size: 16 residues. Trimming took 5 bases from V and 1 from J; bases not matched to a gene: 8. CDR3 sequence: CASSPRQGRSNQPQHF. CDR3 coding DNA: TGTGCCAGCAGCCCAAGACAGGGTCGAAGCAATCAGCCCCAGCATTTT.

This sequence joins TRBV10-2 and TRBJ1-2; tentatively, D is TRBD1 (6 bases). The CDR3 spans 13 residues. Trimming stripped 8 bases from V and 1 base from J, with 11 bases between. Germline CDR1 reads WSHSY; CDR2 reads SAAADI. Written as DNA, the CDR3 is TGCGCCAGCGGACAGCCGAATAACTATGGCTACACCTTC. Translated: CASGQPNNYGYTF.

The V and J genes are TRBV11-3 and TRBJ2-2, with TRBD2 matching 11 bases. This CDR3 comprises 16 residues. V lost 5 bases, J lost 8 bases, and 10 bases stayed unmatched. In germline, CDR1 is SGHNT, CDR2 YENEEA. As DNA, the CDR3 is TGTGCCAGCAGCGCGCTGGGACTAGCGGCCGGAGGGGAGCTGTTTTTT. This encodes CASSALGLAAGGELFF.